Below, 10 T cell receptor beta chains from the same sample are listed, as sequenced in a study of blood T cell repertoires in COVID-19. Here immunoSEQ multiplex PCR was the method, and the copy in TCRdb shows in-frame clones only, minus some. Of some 100,000 clones listed, roughly 80% are singletons. The sample consisted of peripheral blood. Receptors were obtained from an elderly man with active or convalescent COVID-19.

The V gene is TRBV10-3, the J gene TRBJ2-1; 11 positions agree with TRBD2. V was clipped by 6 bases and J by 3 bases; unmatched bases: 13. The germline gives CDR1 ENHRY, CDR2 SYGVKD. The CDR3 consists of 18 residues. The chain's CDR3 is CAISQSKSTSGDYNEQFF. For the CDR3, the DNA is TGTGCCATCAGCCAATCTAAGTCGACTAGCGGGGACTACAATGAGCAGTTCTTC.

This rearrangement joins TRBV6-4 to TRBJ1-1; 12 bases are a match to TRBD1. Germline CDR1 and CDR2: MRHNA and SNTAGT. V was clipped by 8 bases and J by 2 bases; unmatched bases: 6. The CDR3 is made up of 15 amino acids. Here the CDR3 DNA reads TGTGCCAGCCGCCCGGGACAGGGGGCAAACACTGAAGCTTTCTTT. Translation gives CASRPGQGANTEAFF.

The chain employs TRBV6-5 and TRBJ2-7, with D hard to call. The CDR3 totals 13 residues. The germline gives CDR1 MNHEY, CDR2 SVGAGI. Trimming removed 0 bases from V and 6 bases from J, with 9 bases in between. For the CDR3, the DNA is TGTGCCAGCAGTTACTCGCCGGTGTCCGAGCAGTACTTC. It encodes CASSYSPVSEQYF.

This clone was seen a few times. This chain uses TRBV28 with TRBJ1-5; 9 bases line up with TRBD1. There are 16 residues in the CDR3. Looked up from germline, CDR1 is MDHEN and CDR2 is SYDVKM. With 5 bases clipped from V and 3 bases from J, the junction kept 8 bases outside the gene matches. The CDR3 nucleotides are TGTGCCAGCAGTCTTCCCGGGACAGGGTACAATCAGCCCCAGCATTTT. This translates into CASSLPGTGYNQPQHF.

This clone was seen a few times. This CDR3 is CASSYSEELFF. As DNA, the CDR3 is TGTGCCAGCAGCTACTCGGAGGAACTGTTTTTT. The rearrangement links TRBV3-1 (or the pseudogene TRBV3-2) to TRBJ1-4; D is undetermined. Germline-derived CDR1 and CDR2 are LGHDT and YNNKEL (reference sequence). The CDR3 sequence is 11 residues long. V dropped 5 bases and J dropped 12 bases, with 10 bases sitting between them.

The chain uses TRBV19 and TRBJ2-1, with 8 bases that match TRBD1. Unmatched junction bases numbered 7, after V lost 7 bases and J lost 8 bases. In germline, CDR1 is LNHDA, CDR2 SQIVND (reference sequence). CDR3 length: 13 residues. This chain's CDR3 is CASKPGQGDEQFF. As DNA, the CDR3 is TGTGCCAGTAAGCCAGGACAGGGCGATGAGCAGTTCTTC.

The CDR3 here is CASSPLGLNTGELFF. The CDR3 nucleotides are TGTGCCAGCAGTCCACTGGGACTGAACACCGGGGAGCTGTTTTTT. This rearrangement joins TRBV27 to TRBJ2-2; D may be TRBD2 (6 bases). Germline lookup yields CDR1 MNHEY and CDR2 SMNVEV (reference sequence). The CDR3 loop spans 15 amino acids. Trimming took 5 bases from V and 1 from J, leaving 11 bases between them.

The V gene is TRBV2, the J gene TRBJ1-6; D may be TRBD1 (6 bases). The germline V gene encodes CDR1 SNHLY and CDR2 FYNNEI. Deletions cut 3 bases from V and 10 bases from J, with 13 bases between. The CDR3 is made up of 14 amino acids. For the CDR3, the DNA is TGTGCCAGCAGTGACAGGGGATCTCAATCACCCCTCCACTTT. Encoded protein: CASSDRGSQSPLHF.

The CDR3 DNA reads TGTGCCAGCAGCGCCGGACAGGGGTTCGTCCAGCCCCAGCATTTT. Translated: CASSAGQGFVQPQHF. This chain connects TRBV9 to TRBJ1-5; 9 nucleotides match TRBD1. The CDR3 contains 15 residues. With V trimmed by 3 bases and J by 7 bases, 8 bases remained unmatched. Germline CDR1 reads SGDLS; CDR2 reads YYNGEE. Together with reference TRBV9 and TRBJ1-5, the CDR3 gives the full variable domain: DSGVTQTPKHLITATGQRVTLRCSPRSGDLSVYWYQQSLDQGLQFLIQYYNGEERAKGNILERFSAQQFPDLHSELNLSSLELGDSALYFCASSAGQGFVQPQHFGDGTRLSIL.

This clone has just a few counts. The chain has TRBV5-1 and TRBJ2-3; 12 bases match TRBD1. With V trimmed by 0 bases and J by 2 bases, 4 bases remained unmatched. This CDR3 spans 17 amino acids. Germline loops: CDR1 SGHRS, CDR2 YFSETQ. The chain's CDR3 is CASSLDGTGGSTDTQYF. For the CDR3, the DNA is TGCGCCAGCAGCTTGGACGGGACAGGGGGCTCCACAGATACGCAGTATTTT.